The next 30 T cell receptor beta chains were all read from a single sample in a study of T cells after yellow fever vaccination (dated by TCRdb to the late 2010s). Libraries were constructed by 5' RACE. Data came from an Illumina HiSeq 2500. Clones were called with MiXCR by TCRdb after fastp trimmed the public reads at Q25, and only in-frame beta chains were retained. Every distinct CDR3 protein forms one entry, paired with its most common genes and DNA. In this sample the table shows about 160,000 distinct CDR3 sequences, 6% to 7.5% of which occur a single time. The top ten hold 2.5% to 3% of the sample. The treatment or condition tag for this specimen amounts to: live attenuated yellow fever vaccine strain. Specimen: CD4+ T cells sorted from PBMCs, collected 4 to 5 days after the first yellow fever vaccination. These receptors all stem from a man between 18 and 29 years old who received the YFV17D yellow fever vaccine.

This clonotype was counted many times. V usage is TRBV7-9 and J usage is TRBJ1-1; D remains unclear. Trimming cost V 4 bases and J 11 bases, with 14 bases left between them. The CDR3 extends over 12 amino acids. CDR1 SEHNR and CDR2 FQNEAQ come from the germline V gene (reference sequence). The CDR3 sequence is CASSSSRDSAFF. Written as DNA, the CDR3 is TGTGCCAGCAGCTCGTCCAGAGATTCGGCTTTCTTT.

This clonotype was picked up many times. The V call is TRBV5-1, the J call TRBJ2-5, with D possibly matching TRBD2 (7 bases). Looked up from germline, CDR1 is SGHRS and CDR2 is YFSETQ. This CDR3 spans 18 amino acids. Trimming pared 2 bases from V and 1 base from J, leaving 21 bases between. The CDR3 spells CASSFGGGPTNTQETQYF. CDR3 sequence (DNA): TGCGCCAGCAGCTTTGGGGGGGGCCCGACTAATACCCAAGAGACCCAGTACTTC. Filled out from reference TRBV5-1 and TRBJ2-5, the complete variable domain reads KAGVTQTPRYLIKTRGQQVTLSCSPISGHRSVSWYQQTPGQGLQFLFEYFSETQRNKGNFPGRFSGRQFSNSRSEMNVSTLELGDSALYLCASSFGGGPTNTQETQYFGPGTRLLVL.

At least ten counts were recorded for this clonotype. The chain combines TRBV11-1 with TRBJ2-7; possibly TRBD1 for D (5 bases). V was pared by 4 bases and J by 0 bases, with 13 bases between. The CDR3 covers 15 residues. Germline values: CDR1 SGHAT, CDR2 FQDESV (reference sequence). The CDR3 loop reads CASSSSTVSSYEQYV. In nucleotides, the CDR3 is TGTGCCAGCAGCTCATCGACAGTAAGCTCCTACGAGCAGTACGTC.

At least ten counts were recorded for this clonotype. The V call is TRBV7-2, the J call TRBJ2-2; maybe TRBD2 (6 bases). CDR1 SGHTA and CDR2 FQGNSA come from the germline V gene. V was trimmed by 4 bases and J by 6 bases, leaving 12 bases between them. CDR3 length: 14 residues. This chain's CDR3 is CASSSPSSAGELFF. DNA for the CDR3: TGTGCCAGCAGCTCCCCCTCTAGCGCCGGGGAGCTGTTTTTT.

This chain links TRBV7-9 with TRBJ1-2, with D perhaps matching TRBD1 (5 bases). The CDR3 has 13 amino acids. Germline CDR1 SEHNR, CDR2 FQNEAQ (reference sequence). Trimming stripped 6 bases from V and 5 bases from J, with 13 bases between. Written as DNA, the CDR3 is TGTGCCAGCAGACTGGGGCGGACGTATGGCTACACCTTC. Translating it yields CASRLGRTYGYTF.

This clonotype was counted ten times or more. V and J are TRBV5-1 and TRBJ1-2; a weak D match, TRBD1 (5 bases). V was shortened by 3 bases and J by 2 bases, with 8 bases between the two germline ends. The CDR3 runs 13 residues. Germline CDR1 SGHRS, CDR2 YFSETQ. This chain's CDR3 is CASSSGGNYGYTF. Written as DNA, the CDR3 is TGCGCCAGCAGCTCCGGGGGGAACTATGGCTACACCTTC.

This clonotype was detected many times. This rearrangement joins TRBV2 to TRBJ2-7; maybe TRBD1 (6 bases). The germline gives CDR1 SNHLY, CDR2 FYNNEI. There are 12 residues in the CDR3. Trimming shortened V by 1 base and J by 10 bases, and 11 bases separated the two germline ends. The CDR3 here is CASSEEVDSQYF. In DNA form, the CDR3 reads TGTGCCAGCAGTGAAGAGGTGGACAGCCAGTACTTC.

The J gene is TRBJ2-3, the V gene TRBV10-3; D remains ambiguous. Germline lookup yields CDR1 ENHRY and CDR2 SYGVKD. V was clipped by 10 bases and J by 4 bases, with 18 bases between them. This CDR3 comprises 14 residues. The CDR3 coding sequence is TGTGCCACCCACCGATCCACCAGCGCAGATACGCAGTATTTT. This gives the protein CATHRSTSADTQYF.

This clonotype has ten or more counts. The J gene is TRBJ2-3, the V gene TRBV5-1; a weak D match, TRBD1 (5 bases). The CDR3 runs to 16 residues. V lost 0 bases to trimming and J lost 5 bases, with 16 bases between them. The germline V gene encodes CDR1 SGHRS and CDR2 YFSETQ. CDR3 DNA: TGCGCCAGCAGCTTGGCCGGGTTAGACACAGGAGATACGCAGTATTTT. Protein: CASSLAGLDTGDTQYF. The whole variable domain, filled in from reference TRBV5-1 and TRBJ2-3, reads KAGVTQTPRYLIKTRGQQVTLSCSPISGHRSVSWYQQTPGQGLQFLFEYFSETQRNKGNFPGRFSGRQFSNSRSEMNVSTLELGDSALYLCASSLAGLDTGDTQYFGPGTRLTVL.

V is TRBV7-2 and J is TRBJ1-2; 10 bases agree with TRBD1. The ends lost 0 bases at V and 2 bases at J; junction bases unmatched: 9. Per germline, CDR1 SGHTA and CDR2 FQGNSA. The CDR3 has 18 residues. The CDR3 protein is CASSLAHRQGAVNYGYTF. The CDR3, as DNA: TGTGCCAGCAGCTTAGCGCACCGACAGGGGGCTGTAAACTATGGCTACACCTTC. Looking up the rest from reference TRBV7-2 and TRBJ1-2 gives the full variable domain: GAGVSQSPSNKVTEKGKDVELRCDPISGHTALYWYRQSLGQGLEFLIYFQGNSAPDKSGLPSDRFSAERTGGSVSTLTIQRTQQEDSAVYLCASSLAHRQGAVNYGYTFGSGTRLTVV.

This clonotype was detected many times. This chain connects TRBV12-3 or TRBV12-4 to TRBJ2-5; 7 nucleotides match TRBD2. The length of the CDR3 is 15 residues. Germline trimming cut 8 bases from V and 2 bases from J; bases unmatched to any gene: 11. The CDR3 nucleotides are TGTGCCAGCGAGCTATGGGGGGGTGGGCAAGAGACCCAGTACTTC. Translated, it gives CASELWGGGQETQYF.

This clonotype was seen a handful of times. The chain has TRBV10-3 and TRBJ2-1, with a weak D call TRBD2 (5 bases). CDR1 is ENHRY, CDR2 SYGVKD, per germline. The CDR3 loop spans 14 amino acids. The V end was cut by 4 bases, the J end by 4 bases, with 11 bases between. CDR3 coding DNA: TGTGCCATCAGTGGGGATCTAGCTTACAATGAGCAGTTCTTC. It is translated as CAISGDLAYNEQFF.

This clonotype was seen a handful of times. The chain links TRBV7-2 to TRBJ1-6, with D possibly being TRBD1 (6 bases). The CDR3 has 15 residues. Germline CDR1 is SGHTA and CDR2 is FQGNSA. Trimming took 3 bases from V and 6 from J, leaving 12 bases between them. CDR3 sequence reads: CASSFRGAPNSPLHF. CDR3 sequence (DNA): TGTGCCAGCAGCTTCAGGGGTGCACCTAATTCACCCCTCCACTTT. Full variable domain (remainder filled in from reference TRBV7-2 and TRBJ1-6): GAGVSQSPSNKVTEKGKDVELRCDPISGHTALYWYRQSLGQGLEFLIYFQGNSAPDKSGLPSDRFSAERTGGSVSTLTIQRTQQEDSAVYLCASSFRGAPNSPLHFGNGTRLTVT.

This clonotype was seen many times. The chain combines TRBV6-2 or TRBV6-3 with TRBJ1-5; D call uncertain. The CDR3 sequence is 13 residues long. Germline values: CDR1 MNHEY, CDR2 SVGEGT. V was pared by 8 bases and J by 4 bases, with 12 bases between. CDR3 in amino acids: CASRAGLNQPQHF. Written as DNA, the CDR3 is TGTGCCAGCCGGGCGGGATTGAATCAGCCCCAGCATTTT.

The chain links TRBV9 to TRBJ2-7, with D tentatively TRBD2 (5 bases). Trimming removed 4 bases at V and 2 bases at J, with 13 bases between. The CDR3 loop spans 14 amino acids. Germline V lookup: CDR1 SGDLS, CDR2 YYNGEE. CDR3 sequence reads: CASSPLGLPYEQYF. The CDR3 DNA is TGTGCCAGCAGCCCCCTAGGACTCCCCTACGAGCAGTACTTC.

This clonotype was detected ten times or more. The CDR3 nucleotides are TGTGCCAGCGGGGACACGACAGATACGCAGTATTTT. Amino acid sequence: CASGDTTDTQYF. The chain joins TRBV7-9 to TRBJ2-3; perhaps TRBD1 as D (6 bases). CDR1 is SEHNR and CDR2 is FQNEAQ in the germline V gene (reference sequence). V lost 8 bases and J 3 bases, leaving 9 bases between the germline ends. The CDR3 extends over 12 amino acids.

This clonotype was detected ten times or more. The CDR3 bases are TGTGCCTGGAGTCGGCAGAACAATGAGCAGTTCTTC. It specifies CAWSRQNNEQFF. The chain has TRBV30 and TRBJ2-1; D unresolved. V was shortened by 2 bases and J by 5 bases, with 7 bases between the two germline ends. The germline CDR1 and CDR2 sequences are GTSNPN and SVGIG (reference sequence). This CDR3 is built from 12 residues.

The sample holds a few counts of this clonotype. The chain recombines TRBV4-3 with TRBJ1-2; tentative D call: TRBD1 (5 bases). The CDR3 sequence is 14 residues long. The germline V gene has CDR1 LGHNA and CDR2 YSLEER. The V end was cut by 0 bases, the J end by 7 bases, with 12 bases between. CDR3 protein: CASSQEPRAGGYTF. Here the CDR3 DNA reads TGCGCCAGCAGCCAAGAACCCAGGGCCGGTGGCTACACCTTC.

Concerning this clonotype: A much larger clonotype is one base distant, so this may be a read error. The chain links TRBV6-1 to TRBJ2-3, with D tentatively TRBD1 (5 bases). The V gene's germline CDR1 is MNHNS and CDR2 SASEGT. CDR3 length: 14 amino acids. CDR3 nucleotides: TGTGCCAGCAAACGACAGCCAAGCACAGATAAGCAGTATTTT. It yields the protein CASKRQPSTDKQYF.

The table lists this clonotype with many counts. This chain links TRBV4-1 with TRBJ2-2; 8 nucleotides match TRBD1. The length of the CDR3 is 17 residues. J lost 4 bases, V lost 4 bases, and 11 bases had no gene match. The V gene's germline CDR1 is MGHRA and CDR2 YSYEKL. The CDR3 spells CASSPWTGQVRTGELFF. CDR3 nucleotides: TGCGCCAGCAGCCCCTGGACAGGGCAAGTCCGCACCGGGGAGCTGTTTTTT.

This sequence joins TRBV20-1 and TRBJ2-7, with unresolved D. Germline CDR1 reads DFQATT; CDR2 reads SNEGSKA (reference sequence). The V end was cut by 3 bases, the J end by 5 bases, with 11 bases between. The CDR3 spans 12 residues. The CDR3 is CSASGEPHEQYF. The CDR3 DNA follows: TGCAGTGCTAGTGGCGAACCTCACGAGCAGTACTTC.

This clonotype was recorded at least ten times. The genes are TRBV11-2 and TRBJ2-3; the match to TRBD2 covers 12 bases. The CDR3 loop spans 22 amino acids. The germline gives CDR1 SGHAT, CDR2 FQNNGV. With 2 bases clipped from V and 0 bases from J, the junction kept 18 bases outside the gene matches. CDR3 nucleotide sequence: TGTGCCAGCAGCTTAATCGACCGTCTAGCGGGGGGGTTTCCGCCTAGCACAGATACGCAGTATTTT. It encodes CASSLIDRLAGGFPPSTDTQYF.

The table lists this clonotype with many counts. The V call is TRBV29-1, the J call TRBJ1-1; weak D call: TRBD1 (6 bases). The length of the CDR3 is 13 residues. Germline CDR1 and CDR2: SQVTM and ANQGSEA. Trimming took 6 bases from V and 6 from J, leaving 17 bases between them. As DNA, the CDR3 is TGCAGCGTCGCCAGCCGGGGGCTCGCTGAAGCTTTCTTT. This sequence encodes CSVASRGLAEAFF.

This chain links TRBV5-4 with TRBJ2-1; 7 nucleotides match TRBD2. J was trimmed by 9 bases and V by 1 base; bases with no gene match: 13. Germline lookup yields CDR1 SGHNT and CDR2 YYREEE (reference sequence). The CDR3 is 16 amino acids. The CDR3 DNA reads as TGTGCCAGCAGCTTGTTAGCGGGCATTGGCGGGGGTGAGCAGTTCTTC. Amino acid sequence: CASSLLAGIGGGEQFF. The complete variable domain, with remaining parts taken from reference TRBV5-4 and TRBJ2-1, reads ETGVTQSPTHLIKTRGQQVTLRCSSQSGHNTVSWYQQALGQGPQFIFQYYREEENGRGNFPPRFSGLQFPNYSSELNVNALELDDSALYLCASSLLAGIGGGEQFFGPGTRLTVL.

This clonotype was observed many times. J is TRBJ1-1 and V is TRBV4-3; D perhaps matches TRBD1 (6 bases). The germline gives CDR1 LGHNA, CDR2 YSLEER. The CDR3 is made up of 13 amino acids. V was cut by 2 bases and J by 11 bases, with 15 bases left in between. Here the CDR3 DNA reads TGCGCCAGCAGCCAAAACTCGCGGGGGGCCGCTTTCTTT. This encodes CASSQNSRGAAFF.

This clonotype was counted at least ten times. This chain joins TRBV5-1 and TRBJ2-5; the match to TRBD1 covers 7 bases. The germline gives CDR1 SGHRS, CDR2 YFSETQ. V was pared by 4 bases and J by 2 bases, with 5 bases of the junction left unmatched. The length of the CDR3 is 14 residues. DNA of the CDR3: TGCGCCAGCAGCCTGGCGACAGGGCAAGAGACCCAGTACTTC. Translated: CASSLATGQETQYF.

This clonotype was observed a handful of times. The chain carries TRBV20-1 and TRBJ2-2; no clear D gene. The CDR3 totals 15 residues. Germline assignment: CDR1 DFQATT and CDR2 SNEGSKA (reference sequence). The V end was cut by 2 bases, the J end by 0 bases, with 10 bases between. The CDR3 sequence: CSARLGNANTGELFF. The CDR3 DNA sequence: TGCAGTGCTAGATTGGGGAACGCGAACACCGGGGAGCTGTTTTTT.

The table lists this clonotype with a few counts. V and J are TRBV19 and TRBJ1-3; D is possibly TRBD1 (5 bases). Germline V gene data show CDR1 as LNHDA and CDR2 as SQIVND (reference sequence). The CDR3 loop spans 14 amino acids. The ends were cut back, 10 bases at V and 2 bases at J, with 15 bases in the middle. CDR3 in amino acids: CATSQGIAGNTIYF. In DNA, the CDR3 is TGTGCCACCTCCCAGGGTATAGCTGGAAACACCATATATTTT. Full variable domain (rest looked up from reference TRBV19 and TRBJ1-3): DGGITQSPKYLFRKEGQNVTLSCEQNLNHDAMYWYRQDPGQGLRLIYYSQIVNDFQKGDIAEGYSVSREKKESFPLTVTSAQKNPTAFYLCATSQGIAGNTIYFGEGSWLTVV.

This clonotype showed up many times. The rearrangement joins TRBV5-1 to TRBJ2-3; 11 nucleotides match TRBD1. With V trimmed by 4 bases and J by 4 bases, 5 bases remained unmatched. From germline, CDR1 is SGHRS and CDR2 YFSETQ. The CDR3 contains 15 residues. The CDR3 DNA is TGCGCCAGCAGCGATCGGACAGGGGGCCCAGATACGCAGTATTTT. Translating it yields CASSDRTGGPDTQYF.

This clonotype occurred many times. This chain uses TRBV5-4 with TRBJ2-6; D is perhaps TRBD1 or TRBD2 (5 bases each). CDR1 SGHNT and CDR2 YYREEE come from the germline V gene (reference sequence). The CDR3 totals 18 residues. Trimming shortened V by 0 bases and J by 0 bases, and 13 bases separated the two germline ends. The CDR3 spells CASSLGGTGSSGANVLTF. In nucleotides, the CDR3 is TGTGCCAGCAGCTTGGGAGGGACGGGAAGCTCTGGGGCCAACGTCCTGACTTTC.